This entry describes one TCR beta chain. Amplification of TCR beta CDR3 regions was performed using RNA transcripts as template. First-round RT-PCR targeting the TCR CDR3 was performed with the HTBI primer set. MiXCR was run by TCRdb on the multiplex PCR reads, yielding one entry per CDR3 protein. This repertoire shows roughly 420,000 distinct CDR3 sequences, 15% to 18% found once; its top ten account for 7.7%. The source of the sample is a study of T cells in Graves' hyperthyroidism and ophthalmopathy. Hyperthyroidism, newly diagnosed and lasting under 2 months, affected patients aged 18 to 65. Orbital computed tomography and thyroid ultrasound, together with serum TRAb and thyroxine and clinical symptoms, were used for diagnoses. PBMCs were collected from an approximately 9.4 ml volume of fresh peripheral blood. CDR1 is MDHEN, CDR2 SYDVKM, per germline. CDR3 length equals 14 residues. Between the trimmed V and J ends, which lost 5 bases and 4 bases, there was a span of 14 bases.

The rearrangement joins TRBV28 to TRBJ2-5; D is possibly TRBD2 (5 bases). The clonotype originates from a woman younger than 30 with Graves' hyperthyroidism. The sequenced material came from blood. As DNA, the CDR3 is TGTGCCAGCAGTCCATATCGAGGGCGAGAGACCCAGTACTTC. Protein sequence: CASSPYRGRETQYF.